Following are 19 T cell receptor beta chains from one sample sequenced in a study of CD8 T cells in Susac syndrome. cDNA came from roughly 0.53 to 1 ug RNA primed by random hexamers. From the immunoSEQ multiplex PCR reads, TCRdb called clonotypes with MiXCR, one entry per CDR3 protein. The sample lists fewer than 200,000 distinct CDR3 sequences, 91% occurring once. Material for sequencing was CD4+ T cells from PBMCs. The receptors were gathered from a human donor with Susac syndrome.

The V gene is TRBV20-1, the J gene TRBJ1-2; tentatively, D is TRBD1 (6 bases). CDR3 size: 13 residues. Trimming took off 8 bases at V and 5 bases at J, with 18 bases between the two ends. Germline-derived CDR1 and CDR2 are DFQATT and SNEGSKA (reference sequence). CDR3 loop: CSPVPGDWYGYTF. CDR3 nucleotides: TGCAGTCCAGTCCCAGGGGATTGGTATGGCTACACCTTC.

The rearrangement joins TRBV9 to TRBJ2-3; 10 positions agree with TRBD2. Germline CDR1 SGDLS, CDR2 YYNGEE. The J segment lost 3 bases and the V segment lost 0 bases, leaving 7 bases of the junction unmatched. CDR3 size: 17 residues. This CDR3 is CASSVGWSSGGTDTQYF. CDR3 sequence (DNA): TGTGCCAGCAGCGTAGGATGGTCTAGCGGGGGAACAGATACGCAGTATTTT.

This chain joins TRBV6-2 or TRBV6-3 and TRBJ2-7; TRBD2 matches at 9 bases. V lost 7 bases, J lost 2 bases, and 9 bases stayed unmatched. Germline values: CDR1 MNHEY, CDR2 SVGEGT. The CDR3 consists of 15 residues. CDR3 in DNA: TGTGCCAGCAAAAGTGGAGCGGGGGGTCCCTACGAGCAGTACTTC. The encoded protein is CASKSGAGGPYEQYF.

The chain has TRBV15 and TRBJ2-3; perhaps TRBD1 as D (6 bases). Trimming cost V 5 bases and J 0 bases, with 12 bases left between them. The CDR3 contains 15 residues. The germline V gene has CDR1 LNHNV and CDR2 YYDKDF (reference sequence). CDR3 amino acids: CATSQMRGSTDTQYF. For the CDR3, the DNA is TGTGCCACCAGCCAGATGAGGGGGAGCACAGATACGCAGTATTTT.

The chain employs TRBV5-1 and TRBJ1-2, with 7 positions matching TRBD1. The V segment lost 4 bases and the J segment 7 bases; nucleotides outside the gene matches: 13. This CDR3 spans 15 amino acids. From germline, CDR1 is SGHRS and CDR2 YFSETQ. This CDR3 reads CASSPLSDRVGGYTF. In DNA, the CDR3 is TGCGCCAGCAGCCCCCTATCCGACAGGGTTGGTGGCTACACCTTC.

This sequence joins TRBV28 and TRBJ1-4, with a tentative D call TRBD1 (6 bases). V lost 2 bases to trimming and J lost 5 bases, with 12 bases between them. The CDR3 loop spans 15 amino acids. Germline CDR1 reads MDHEN; CDR2 reads SYDVKM. CDR3 amino acids: CASSLGGTTNEKLFF. DNA of the CDR3: TGTGCCAGCAGTTTAGGGGGCACGACAAATGAAAAACTGTTTTTT. Combining the CDR3 with reference TRBV28 and TRBJ1-4 gives the whole variable domain DVKVTQSSRYLVKRTGEKVFLECVQDMDHENMFWYRQDPGLGLRLIYFSYDVKMKEKGDIPEGYSVSREKKERFSLILESASTNQTSMYLCASSLGGTTNEKLFFGSGTQLSVL.

The chain links TRBV20-1 to TRBJ2-7; D possibly corresponds to TRBD1 (6 bases). Germline lookup yields CDR1 DFQATT and CDR2 SNEGSKA (reference sequence). The CDR3 extends over 15 amino acids. The V and J ends lost 1 base and 3 bases respectively, with 16 bases between them. The CDR3: CSARGITGTNYEQYF. In DNA, the CDR3 is TGCAGTGCTAGAGGAATTACCGGGACAAACTACGAGCAGTACTTC.

This chain joins TRBV4-1 and TRBJ1-2, with 9 bases that match TRBD1. The germline CDR1 and CDR2 sequences are MGHRA and YSYEKL. The CDR3 covers 15 residues. Trimming at V came to 2 bases and at J to 2 bases, leaving 3 bases not matched to a gene. CDR3 sequence (DNA): TGCGCCAGCAGCCAACCGGGACAGGGAAACTATGGCTACACCTTC. Amino acid sequence: CASSQPGQGNYGYTF.

This clonotype has just a few counts. This rearrangement joins TRBV7-2 to TRBJ1-3; D is ambiguous. Looked up from germline, CDR1 is SGHTA and CDR2 is FQGNSA. The V end was cut by 6 bases, the J end by 1 base, with 13 bases between. The CDR3 extends over 15 amino acids. CDR3 loop: CASSPGTSSGNTIYF. As DNA, the CDR3 is TGTGCCAGCAGTCCGGGCACCAGTTCTGGAAACACCATATATTTT.

This chain links TRBV19 with TRBJ2-7; 15 nucleotides match TRBD2. V lost 10 bases and J lost 1; bases outside the gene matches: 8. The CDR3 consists of 16 residues. The germline gives CDR1 LNHDA, CDR2 SQIVND (reference sequence). CDR3 residues: CATQGLAGGSSYEQYF. The CDR3 bases are TGTGCCACCCAGGGACTAGCGGGAGGATCTTCCTACGAGCAGTACTTC.

The chain employs TRBV11-2 and TRBJ2-1; D possibly corresponds to TRBD1 (5 bases). Trimming took off 6 bases at V and 7 bases at J, with 22 bases between the two ends. The CDR3 is made up of 16 amino acids. The germline gives CDR1 SGHAT, CDR2 FQNNGV. In nucleotides, the CDR3 is TGTGCCAGCAGGCCTATAGGGGCTAATAAACAAAATGAGCAGTTCTTC. As protein: CASRPIGANKQNEQFF.

The chain recombines TRBV20-1 with TRBJ2-1; TRBD2 aligns across 7 bases. CDR1 and CDR2 (germline): DFQATT, SNEGSKA (reference sequence). Trimming removed 3 bases from V and 10 bases from J; junction bases left unmatched: 9. This CDR3 spans 13 amino acids. The CDR3 coding sequence is TGCAGTGCTAGCGTACCGGGACTAAGAGAGCAGTTCTTC. It encodes CSASVPGLREQFF.

The J gene is TRBJ2-7, the V gene TRBV6-1; D tentatively fits TRBD1 or TRBD2 (5 bases each). The CDR3 runs 15 residues. Germline CDR1 is MNHNS and CDR2 is SASEGT. Trimming took 6 bases from V and 0 from J, leaving 15 bases between them. Here the CDR3 DNA reads TGTGCCAGCAGCAAGACCGGGACCCACTCCTACGAGCAGTACTTC. It specifies CASSKTGTHSYEQYF.

The chain's CDR3 is CASGETGGTYNEQFF. Here the CDR3 DNA reads TGTGCCAGCGGAGAGACAGGGGGGACCTACAATGAGCAGTTCTTC. V gene TRBV3-1 combines with J gene TRBJ2-1; 9 positions match TRBD1. Per germline, CDR1 LGHDT and CDR2 YNNKEL (reference sequence). This CDR3 contains 15 residues. Trimming took 8 bases from V and 2 from J; bases not matched to a gene: 7.

This rearrangement joins TRBV6-5 to TRBJ2-3; D not resolved. This CDR3 is 14 amino acids long. V was pared by 3 bases and J by 5 bases, with 12 bases between. Germline V gene lookup returns CDR1 MNHEY and CDR2 SVGAGI. As DNA, the CDR3 is TGTGCCAGCAGTTATTACGGTCGGCGAGATACGCAGTATTTT. This sequence encodes CASSYYGRRDTQYF.

The chain is built from TRBV20-1 and TRBJ1-2; the match to TRBD1 covers 7 bases. CDR1 DFQATT and CDR2 SNEGSKA come from the germline V gene (reference sequence). This CDR3 comprises 16 residues. Trimming cost V 4 bases and J 3 bases; bases outside gene matches: 14. CDR3: CSATGRGRDSYYGYTF. CDR3 nucleotide sequence: TGCAGTGCTACAGGACGAGGGCGGGACAGCTACTATGGCTACACCTTC.

This chain uses TRBV7-2 with TRBJ2-7; 9 bases agree with TRBD2. The CDR3 runs 15 residues. The V segment lost 4 bases and the J segment 4 bases; nucleotides outside the gene matches: 8. Per the germline V gene, CDR1 is SGHTA and CDR2 is FQGNSA. The CDR3 nucleotides read TGTGCCAGCAGCTCAGCTAGCGGGACGCAGTACGAGCAGTACTTC. Translated: CASSSASGTQYEQYF. Looking up the rest from reference TRBV7-2 and TRBJ2-7 gives the full variable domain: GAGVSQSPSNKVTEKGKDVELRCDPISGHTALYWYRQSLGQGLEFLIYFQGNSAPDKSGLPSDRFSAERTGGSVSTLTIQRTQQEDSAVYLCASSSASGTQYEQYFGPGTRLTVT.

The rearrangement links TRBV5-1 to TRBJ2-3, with no clear D. CDR1 is SGHRS, CDR2 YFSETQ, per germline. With 4 bases removed from V and 6 bases from J, the gap between germline ends came to 12 bases. This CDR3 spans 13 amino acids. CDR3 amino acids: CASSAGGGDTQYF. CDR3 nucleotide sequence: TGCGCCAGCAGCGCCGGCGGTGGGGATACGCAGTATTTT. The full variable domain, with the rest looked up from reference TRBV5-1 and TRBJ2-3, is KAGVTQTPRYLIKTRGQQVTLSCSPISGHRSVSWYQQTPGQGLQFLFEYFSETQRNKGNFPGRFSGRQFSNSRSEMNVSTLELGDSALYLCASSAGGGDTQYFGPGTRLTVL.

The chain carries TRBV10-3 and TRBJ2-3, with TRBD2 matching over 8 bases. The CDR3 runs 15 residues. Germline V lookup: CDR1 ENHRY, CDR2 SYGVKD. V dropped 4 bases and J dropped 1; count of bases not matched to a gene: 4. CDR3 loop: CAISVQLAGTDTQYF. The DNA for the CDR3 is TGTGCCATCAGTGTACAACTAGCGGGCACAGATACGCAGTATTTT.